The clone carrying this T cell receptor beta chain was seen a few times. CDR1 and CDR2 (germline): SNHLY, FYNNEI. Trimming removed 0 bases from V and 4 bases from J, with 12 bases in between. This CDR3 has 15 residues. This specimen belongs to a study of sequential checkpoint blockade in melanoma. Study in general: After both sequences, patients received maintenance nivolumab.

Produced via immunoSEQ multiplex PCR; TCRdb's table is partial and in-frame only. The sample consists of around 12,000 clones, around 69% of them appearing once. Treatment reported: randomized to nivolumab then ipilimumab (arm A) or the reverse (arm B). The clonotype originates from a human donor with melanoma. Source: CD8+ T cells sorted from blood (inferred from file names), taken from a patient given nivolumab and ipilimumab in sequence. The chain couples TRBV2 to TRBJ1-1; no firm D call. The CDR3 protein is CASSEAKGDGTEAFF. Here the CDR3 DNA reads TGTGCCAGCAGTGAAGCGAAGGGAGATGGCACTGAAGCTTTCTTT.